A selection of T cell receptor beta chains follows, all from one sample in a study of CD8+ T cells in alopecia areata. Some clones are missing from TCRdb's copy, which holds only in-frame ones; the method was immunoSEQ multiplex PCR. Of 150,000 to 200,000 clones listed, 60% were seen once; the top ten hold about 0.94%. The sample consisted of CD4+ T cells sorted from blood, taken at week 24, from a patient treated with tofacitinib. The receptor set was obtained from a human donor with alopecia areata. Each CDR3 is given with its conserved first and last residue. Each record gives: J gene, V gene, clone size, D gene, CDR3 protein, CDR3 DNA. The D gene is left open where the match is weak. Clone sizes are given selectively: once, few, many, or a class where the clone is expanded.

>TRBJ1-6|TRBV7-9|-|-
CASSLAGSYNSPLHF
TGTGCCAGCAGCTTAGCAGGCTCCTATAATTCACCCCTCCACTTT
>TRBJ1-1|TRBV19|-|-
CASSVQGDTEAFF
TGTGCCAGTAGTGTACAGGGAGACACTGAAGCTTTCTTT
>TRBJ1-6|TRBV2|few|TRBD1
CASSRDRGGSPLHF
TGTGCCAGCAGTCGGGACAGGGGTGGTTCACCCCTCCACTTT
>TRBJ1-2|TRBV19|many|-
CASRSAGNYGYTF
TGTGCCAGTAGATCGGCGGGGAACTATGGCTACACCTTC
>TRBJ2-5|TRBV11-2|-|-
CASSLRWGLQETQYF
TGTGCCAGCAGCTTACGATGGGGACTCCAAGAGACCCAGTACTTC
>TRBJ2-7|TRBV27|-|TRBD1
CASSRQGGSYEQYF
TGTGCCAGTTCCCGACAGGGGGGATCCTACGAGCAGTACTTC
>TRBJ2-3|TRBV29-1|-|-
CSADESDTQYF
TGCAGCGCTGACGAGTCAGATACGCAGTATTTT
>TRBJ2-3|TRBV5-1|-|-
CASSLRGVSTDTQYF
TGCGCCAGCAGCTTGAGGGGGGTGAGCACAGATACGCAGTATTTT
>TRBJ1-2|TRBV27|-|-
CASSLGRKNLYGYTF
TGTGCCAGCAGTTTGGGGCGGAAAAACCTCTATGGCTACACCTTC
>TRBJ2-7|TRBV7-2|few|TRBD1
CASSLRQGTYEQYF
TGTGCCAGCAGCTTGCGACAGGGAACCTACGAGCAGTACTTC
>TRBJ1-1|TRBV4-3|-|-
CASSQARQGEAFF
TGCGCCAGCAGCCAAGCCCGGCAGGGGGAAGCTTTCTTT
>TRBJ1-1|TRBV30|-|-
CAWSSQGWAGMNTEAFF
TGTGCCTGGAGTTCACAGGGTTGGGCAGGGATGAACACTGAAGCTTTCTTT
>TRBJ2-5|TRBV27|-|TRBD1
CASRKTGQETQYF
TGTGCCAGCAGGAAGACAGGGCAAGAGACCCAGTACTTC
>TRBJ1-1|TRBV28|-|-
CASSLEAQLNTEAFF
TGTGCCAGCAGTTTAGAAGCCCAATTGAACACTGAAGCTTTCTTT
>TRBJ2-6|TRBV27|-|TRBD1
CASSPRLKGTGVSGANVLTF
TGTGCCAGCAGTCCACGACTCAAGGGGACAGGGGTATCTGGGGCCAACGTCCTGACTTTC
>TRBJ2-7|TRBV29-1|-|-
CSVNEGTYEQYF
TGCAGCGTTAATGAGGGAACCTACGAGCAGTACTTC
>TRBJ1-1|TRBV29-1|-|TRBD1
CSVGIFSGGTEAFF
TGCAGCGTTGGGATTTTTTCAGGGGGCACTGAAGCTTTCTTT
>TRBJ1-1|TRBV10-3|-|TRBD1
CATTGQLNTEAFF
TGTGCCACTACGGGACAGCTAAACACTGAAGCTTTCTTT
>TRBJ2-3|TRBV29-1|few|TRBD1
CSVAGTGVTDTQYF
TGCAGCGTTGCCGGGACAGGGGTGACAGATACGCAGTATTTT
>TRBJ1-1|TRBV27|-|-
CASSLNGGLNTEAFF
TGTGCCAGCAGTTTAAACGGGGGCTTGAACACTGAAGCTTTCTTT
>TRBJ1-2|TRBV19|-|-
CASSIAIGGYTF
TGTGCCAGTAGTATAGCCATTGGTGGCTACACCTTC
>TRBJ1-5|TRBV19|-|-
CASNAAQVGSNQPQHF
TGTGCCAGTAATGCTGCACAGGTGGGCAGCAATCAGCCCCAGCATTTT
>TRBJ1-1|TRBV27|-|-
CASMEGFEAFF
TGTGCCAGCATGGAGGGGTTTGAAGCTTTCTTT
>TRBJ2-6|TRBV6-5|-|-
CASSQSSGANVLTF
TGTGCCAGCAGCCAGAGCTCTGGGGCCAACGTCCTGACTTTC
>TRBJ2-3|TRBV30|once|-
CAWSRLDTDTQYF
TGTGCCTGGAGTCGGCTCGACACAGATACGCAGTATTTT
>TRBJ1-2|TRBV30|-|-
CAWSVRDGHGYTF
TGTGCCTGGAGTGTACGGGACGGCCATGGCTACACCTTC
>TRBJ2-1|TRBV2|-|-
CASSGGGLQGEQFF
TGTGCCAGCAGTGGCGGAGGCTTACAAGGGGAGCAGTTCTTC
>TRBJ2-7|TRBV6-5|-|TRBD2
CASRASGGTHYEQYF
TGTGCCAGCCGAGCGAGCGGGGGGACCCACTACGAGCAGTACTTC
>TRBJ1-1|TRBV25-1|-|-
CASRSLGHIGGRTEAFF
TGTGCCAGCAGGTCTCTCGGCCATATTGGGGGTAGGACTGAAGCTTTCTTT
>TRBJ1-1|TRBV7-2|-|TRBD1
CASSLPGILGQGAPVVFF
TGTGCCAGCAGCCTACCCGGCATCCTAGGACAGGGGGCACCGGTGGTTTTCTTT
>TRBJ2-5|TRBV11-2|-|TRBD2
CASSTASGGETQYF
TGTGCCAGCAGCACCGCTAGCGGTGGGGAGACCCAGTACTTC
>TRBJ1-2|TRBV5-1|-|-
CASSLVLDSSFYGYTF
TGCGCCAGCAGCTTGGTACTGGACAGTTCCTTCTATGGCTACACCTTC
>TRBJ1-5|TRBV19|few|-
CASSMGQLNQPQHF
TGTGCCAGTAGTATGGGGCAGCTCAATCAGCCCCAGCATTTT
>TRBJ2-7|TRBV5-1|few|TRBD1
CASSSDRGTNEQYF
TGCGCCAGCAGCTCGGACAGGGGAACGAACGAGCAGTACTTC
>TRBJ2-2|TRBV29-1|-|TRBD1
CSAARGHGTGELFF
TGCAGCGCTGCGAGGGGGCACGGCACCGGGGAGCTGTTTTTT
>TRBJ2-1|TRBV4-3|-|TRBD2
CASSQGALAGGDEQFF
TGCGCCAGCAGCCAAGGTGCACTAGCGGGGGGCGATGAGCAGTTCTTC
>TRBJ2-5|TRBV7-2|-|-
CASSPRGRTRYQETQYF
TGTGCCAGCAGCCCCCGGGGGCGGACCCGGTACCAAGAGACCCAGTACTTC
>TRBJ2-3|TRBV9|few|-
CASTRSSGKDTQYF
TGTGCCAGCACCAGGTCGTCAGGGAAAGATACGCAGTATTTT
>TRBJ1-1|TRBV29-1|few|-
CSAEEGTNTEAFF
TGCAGCGCCGAGGAGGGGACAAACACTGAAGCTTTCTTT
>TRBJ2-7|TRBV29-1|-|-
CSVNLDSLTQYF
TGCAGCGTTAATTTAGACAGTCTAACGCAGTACTTC
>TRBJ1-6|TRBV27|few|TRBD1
CASSQGQGYSPLHF
TGTGCCAGCAGCCAGGGACAGGGGTATTCACCCCTCCACTTT
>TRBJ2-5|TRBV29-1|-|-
CSVVSPETQYF
TGCAGCGTTGTGTCCCCAGAGACCCAGTACTTC
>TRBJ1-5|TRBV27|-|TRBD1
CASSFGQGASQPQHF
TGTGCCAGCAGTTTTGGTCAGGGGGCTTCTCAGCCCCAGCATTTT
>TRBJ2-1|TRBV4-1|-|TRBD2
CASSLFSGGDINEQFF
TGCGCCAGCAGCCTCTTTAGCGGGGGGGACATCAATGAGCAGTTCTTC
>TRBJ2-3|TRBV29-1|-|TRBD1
CSVRTGPGSVTRADTQYF
TGCAGCGTTCGGACAGGCCCGGGGTCCGTTACTCGGGCAGATACGCAGTATTTT
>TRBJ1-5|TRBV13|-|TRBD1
CASSYRGMNQPQHF
TGTGCCAGCAGCTACAGGGGCATGAATCAGCCCCAGCATTTT
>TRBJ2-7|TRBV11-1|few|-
CASSSSTEYEQYF
TGTGCCAGCAGCTCTTCGACGGAATACGAGCAGTACTTC
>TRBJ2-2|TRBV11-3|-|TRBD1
CASSFSLGTDSKMELFF
TGTGCCAGCAGCTTCTCCCTCGGGACAGACTCGAAGATGGAGCTGTTTTTT
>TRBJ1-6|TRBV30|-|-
CALSTVSRNSPLHF
TGTGCCTTGTCGACCGTTAGCCGAAATTCACCCCTCCACTTT
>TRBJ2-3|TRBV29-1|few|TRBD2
CSVLAGNTDTQYF
TGCAGCGTTCTAGCGGGGAACACAGATACGCAGTATTTT
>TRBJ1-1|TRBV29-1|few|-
CSVRTGRGNTEAFF
TGCAGCGTTCGTACAGGGAGGGGGAACACTGAAGCTTTCTTT
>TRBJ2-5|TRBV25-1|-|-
CASSDSDSIRETQYF
TGTGCCAGCAGTGACTCAGACAGTATCCGAGAGACCCAGTACTTC
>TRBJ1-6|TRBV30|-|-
CAWSVQVDSPLHF
TGTGCCTGGAGTGTACAGGTTGATTCACCCCTCCACTTT
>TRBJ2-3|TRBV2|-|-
CASIGSGDTQYF
TGTGCCAGCATTGGGTCTGGAGATACGCAGTATTTT
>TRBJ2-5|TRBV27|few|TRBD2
CASSRTDLAGGPETQYF
TGTGCCAGCAGCCGAACGGATCTAGCGGGGGGGCCTGAGACCCAGTACTTC
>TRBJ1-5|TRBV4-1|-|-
CASSRGGGNQPQHF
TGCGCCAGCTCCAGGGGCGGTGGCAATCAGCCCCAGCATTTT
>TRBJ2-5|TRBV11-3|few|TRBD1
CASSDGQGVRWETQYF
TGTGCCAGCAGCGACGGGCAGGGGGTGCGATGGGAGACCCAGTACTTC